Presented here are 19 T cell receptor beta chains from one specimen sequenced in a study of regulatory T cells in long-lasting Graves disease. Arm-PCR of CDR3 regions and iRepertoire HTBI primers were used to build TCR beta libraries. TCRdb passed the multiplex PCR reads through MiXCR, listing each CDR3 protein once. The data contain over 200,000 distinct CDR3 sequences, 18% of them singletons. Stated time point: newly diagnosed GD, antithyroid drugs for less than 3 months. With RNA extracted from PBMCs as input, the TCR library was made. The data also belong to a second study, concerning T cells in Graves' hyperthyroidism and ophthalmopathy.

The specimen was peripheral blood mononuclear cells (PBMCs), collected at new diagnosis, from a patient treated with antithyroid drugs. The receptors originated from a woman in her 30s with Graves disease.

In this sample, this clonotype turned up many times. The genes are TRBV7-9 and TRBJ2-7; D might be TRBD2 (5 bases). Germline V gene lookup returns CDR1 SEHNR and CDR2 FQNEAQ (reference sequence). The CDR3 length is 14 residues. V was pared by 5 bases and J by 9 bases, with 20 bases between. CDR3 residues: CASSPADYSLGQYF. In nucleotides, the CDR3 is TGTGCCAGCAGCCCAGCAGACTATTCTTTAGGGCAGTACTTC.

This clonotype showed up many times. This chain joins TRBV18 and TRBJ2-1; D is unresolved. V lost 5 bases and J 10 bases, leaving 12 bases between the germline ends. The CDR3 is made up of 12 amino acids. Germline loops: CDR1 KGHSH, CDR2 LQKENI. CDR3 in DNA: TGTGCCAGCTCAATAGGCTACCGGGAGCAGTTCTTC. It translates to CASSIGYREQFF.

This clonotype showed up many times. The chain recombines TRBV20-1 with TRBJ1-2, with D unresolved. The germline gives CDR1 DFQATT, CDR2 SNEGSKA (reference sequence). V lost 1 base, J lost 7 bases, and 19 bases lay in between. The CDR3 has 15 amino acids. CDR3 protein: CSARGGLRFSGGYTF. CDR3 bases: TGCAGTGCTAGAGGGGGTCTTCGGTTTTCGGGTGGCTACACCTTC.

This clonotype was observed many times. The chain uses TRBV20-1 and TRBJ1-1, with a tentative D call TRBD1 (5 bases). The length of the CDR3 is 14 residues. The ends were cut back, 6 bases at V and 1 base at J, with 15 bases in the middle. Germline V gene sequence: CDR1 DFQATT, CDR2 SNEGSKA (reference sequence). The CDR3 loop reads CSARRGFWNTEAFF. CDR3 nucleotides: TGCAGTGCCAGAAGGGGATTCTGGAACACTGAAGCTTTCTTT.

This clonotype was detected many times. CDR3 in DNA: TGCAGTGCTGTCTCATCCGTCAGGGTAGTGGATCAGCCCCAGCATTTT. It specifies CSAVSSVRVVDQPQHF. This chain links TRBV20-1 with TRBJ1-5; TRBD1 is a possible D gene (5 bases). There are 16 residues in the CDR3. V lost 5 bases, J lost 5 bases, and 22 bases lay in between. Germline assignment: CDR1 DFQATT and CDR2 SNEGSKA (reference sequence).

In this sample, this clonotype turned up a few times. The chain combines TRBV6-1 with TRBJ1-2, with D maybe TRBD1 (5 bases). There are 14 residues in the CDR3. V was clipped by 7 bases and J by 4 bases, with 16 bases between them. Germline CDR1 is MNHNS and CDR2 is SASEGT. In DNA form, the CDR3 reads TGTGCCAGCACCCCGAACGGCAGGGTCTATGGCTACACCTTC. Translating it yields CASTPNGRVYGYTF.

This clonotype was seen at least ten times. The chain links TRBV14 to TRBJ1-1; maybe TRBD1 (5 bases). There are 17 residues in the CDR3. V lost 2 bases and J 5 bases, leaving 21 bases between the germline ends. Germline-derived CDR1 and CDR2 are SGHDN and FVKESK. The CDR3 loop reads CASSQSRRWGVETEAFF. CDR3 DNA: TGTGCCAGCAGCCAATCAAGACGGTGGGGGGTTGAGACTGAAGCTTTCTTT.

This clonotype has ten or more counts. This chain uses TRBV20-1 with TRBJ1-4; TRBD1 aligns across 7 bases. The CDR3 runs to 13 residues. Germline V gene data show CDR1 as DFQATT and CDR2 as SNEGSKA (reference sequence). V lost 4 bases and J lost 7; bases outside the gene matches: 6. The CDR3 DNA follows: TGCAGTGCTAAATACAGGGGAGGTGAAAAACTGTTTTTT. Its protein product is CSAKYRGGEKLFF.

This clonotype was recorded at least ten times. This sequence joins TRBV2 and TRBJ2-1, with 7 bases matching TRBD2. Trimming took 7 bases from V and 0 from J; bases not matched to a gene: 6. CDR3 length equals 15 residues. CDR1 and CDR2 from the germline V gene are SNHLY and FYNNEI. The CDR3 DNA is TGTGCCAGCACCCCGCGGGGGACCTCCTACAATGAGCAGTTCTTC. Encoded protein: CASTPRGTSYNEQFF. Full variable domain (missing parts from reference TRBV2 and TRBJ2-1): EPEVTQTPSHQVTQMGQEVILRCVPISNHLYFYWYRQILGQKVEFLVSFYNNEISEKSEIFDDQFSVERPDGSNFTLKIRSTKLEDSAMYFCASTPRGTSYNEQFFGPGTRLTVL.

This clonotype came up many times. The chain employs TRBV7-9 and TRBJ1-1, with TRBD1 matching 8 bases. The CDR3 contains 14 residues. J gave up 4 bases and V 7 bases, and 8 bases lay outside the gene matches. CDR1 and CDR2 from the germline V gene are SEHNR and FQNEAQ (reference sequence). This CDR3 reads CASTETGAFTEAFF. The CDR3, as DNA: TGTGCCAGCACCGAGACAGGGGCTTTCACTGAAGCTTTCTTT. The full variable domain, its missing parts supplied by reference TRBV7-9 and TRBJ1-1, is DTGVSQNPRHKITKRGQNVTFRCDPISEHNRLYWYRQTLGQGPEFLTYFQNEAQLEKSRLLSDRFSAERPKGSFSTLEIQRTEQGDSAMYLCASTETGAFTEAFFGQGTRLTVV.

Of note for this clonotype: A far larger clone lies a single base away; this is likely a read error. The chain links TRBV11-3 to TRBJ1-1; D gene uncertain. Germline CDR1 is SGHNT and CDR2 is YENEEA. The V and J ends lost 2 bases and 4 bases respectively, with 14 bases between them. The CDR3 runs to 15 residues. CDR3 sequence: CASSLPGGGITEAFF. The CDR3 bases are TGTGCCAGCAGCTTACCAGGTGGTGGGATCACTGAAGCTTTCTTT. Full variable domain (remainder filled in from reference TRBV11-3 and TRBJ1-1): EAGVVQSPRYKIIEKKQPVAFWCNPISGHNTLYWYLQNLGQGPELLIRYENEEAVDDSQLPKDRFSAERLKGVDSTLKIQPAELGDSAVYLCASSLPGGGITEAFFGQGTRLTVV.

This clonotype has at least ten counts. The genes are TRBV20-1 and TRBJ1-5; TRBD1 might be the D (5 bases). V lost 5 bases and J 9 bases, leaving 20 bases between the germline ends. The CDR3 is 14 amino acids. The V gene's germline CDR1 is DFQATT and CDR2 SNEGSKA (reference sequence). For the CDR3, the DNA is TGCAGTGCTGAAGCCCAAAAGGGAAGGGGGCCCCAGCATTTT. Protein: CSAEAQKGRGPQHF.

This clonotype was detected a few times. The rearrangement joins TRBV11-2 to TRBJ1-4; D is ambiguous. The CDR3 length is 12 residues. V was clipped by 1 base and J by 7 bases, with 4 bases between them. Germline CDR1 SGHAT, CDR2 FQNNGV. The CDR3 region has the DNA TGTGCCAGCAGCTTAGTTCTTGAAAAACTGTTTTTT. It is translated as CASSLVLEKLFF. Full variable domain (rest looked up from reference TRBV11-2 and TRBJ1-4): EAGVAQSPRYKIIEKRQSVAFWCNPISGHATLYWYQQILGQGPKLLIQFQNNGVVDDSQLPKDRFSAERLKGVDSTLKIQPAKLEDSAVYLCASSLVLEKLFFGSGTQLSVL.

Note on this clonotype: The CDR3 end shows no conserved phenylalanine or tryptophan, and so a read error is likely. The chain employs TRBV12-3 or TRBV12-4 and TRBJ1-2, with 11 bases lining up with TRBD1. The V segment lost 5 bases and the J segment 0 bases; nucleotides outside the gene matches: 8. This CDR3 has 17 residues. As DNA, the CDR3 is TGTGCCAGCAGTACCCACCCGGACAGGGGGCCTAACTATGGCTACACCCTC. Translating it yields CASSTHPDRGPNYGYTL.

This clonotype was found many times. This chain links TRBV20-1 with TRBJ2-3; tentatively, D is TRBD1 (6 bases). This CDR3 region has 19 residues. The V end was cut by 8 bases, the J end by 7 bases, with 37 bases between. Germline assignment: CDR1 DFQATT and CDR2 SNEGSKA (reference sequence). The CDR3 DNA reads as TGCAGTCTACGTCCGAACCCCTACGGACAGACGTCGAACCCAAATACGCAGTATTTT. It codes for CSLRPNPYGQTSNPNTQYF.

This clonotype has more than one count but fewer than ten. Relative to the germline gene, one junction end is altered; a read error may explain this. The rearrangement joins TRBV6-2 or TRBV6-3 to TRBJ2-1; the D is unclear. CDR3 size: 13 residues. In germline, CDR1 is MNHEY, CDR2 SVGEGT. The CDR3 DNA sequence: TGTGCCAGCAGTTACGGGGTTTCCAATAAGCAGTTCTTC. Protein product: CASSYGVSNKQFF.

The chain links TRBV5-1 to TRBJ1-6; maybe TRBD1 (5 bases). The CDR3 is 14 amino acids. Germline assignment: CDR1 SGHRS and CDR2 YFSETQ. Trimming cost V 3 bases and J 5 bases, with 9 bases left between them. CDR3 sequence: CASSWGPNNSPLHF. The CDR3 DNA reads TGCGCCAGCAGCTGGGGACCGAATAATTCACCCCTCCACTTT.

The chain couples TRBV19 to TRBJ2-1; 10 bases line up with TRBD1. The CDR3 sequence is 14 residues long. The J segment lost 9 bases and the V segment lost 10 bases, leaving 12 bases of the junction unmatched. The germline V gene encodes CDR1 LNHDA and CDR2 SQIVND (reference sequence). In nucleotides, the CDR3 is TGTGCCATTGCGCCGGGACAGGGGTTTGCTGAGCAGTTCTTC. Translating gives CAIAPGQGFAEQFF.

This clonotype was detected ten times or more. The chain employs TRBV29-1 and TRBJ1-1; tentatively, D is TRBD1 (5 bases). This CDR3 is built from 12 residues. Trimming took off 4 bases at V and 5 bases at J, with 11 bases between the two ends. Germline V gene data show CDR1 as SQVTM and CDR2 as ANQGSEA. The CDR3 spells CSVVRGLTEAFF. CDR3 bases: TGCAGCGTTGTCCGGGGCCTGACTGAAGCTTTCTTT.